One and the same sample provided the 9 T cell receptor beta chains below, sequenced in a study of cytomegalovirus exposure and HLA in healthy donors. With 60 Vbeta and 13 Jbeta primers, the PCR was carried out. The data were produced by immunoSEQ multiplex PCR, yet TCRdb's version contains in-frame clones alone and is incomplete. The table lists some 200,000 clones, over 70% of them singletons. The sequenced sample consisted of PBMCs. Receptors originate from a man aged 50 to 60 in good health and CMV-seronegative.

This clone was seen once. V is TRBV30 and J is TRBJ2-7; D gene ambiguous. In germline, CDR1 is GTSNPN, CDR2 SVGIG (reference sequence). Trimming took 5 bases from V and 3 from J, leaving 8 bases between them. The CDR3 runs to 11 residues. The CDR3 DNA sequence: TGTGCCTGGGCTGTGAGCTACGAGCAGTACTTC. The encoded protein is CAWAVSYEQYF.

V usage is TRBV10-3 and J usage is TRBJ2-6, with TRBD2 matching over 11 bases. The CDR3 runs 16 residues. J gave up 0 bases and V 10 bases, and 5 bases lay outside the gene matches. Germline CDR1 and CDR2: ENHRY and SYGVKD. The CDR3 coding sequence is TGTGCCACCACTAGCGGGGGTACCTCTGGGGCCAACGTCCTGACTTTC. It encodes CATTSGGTSGANVLTF.

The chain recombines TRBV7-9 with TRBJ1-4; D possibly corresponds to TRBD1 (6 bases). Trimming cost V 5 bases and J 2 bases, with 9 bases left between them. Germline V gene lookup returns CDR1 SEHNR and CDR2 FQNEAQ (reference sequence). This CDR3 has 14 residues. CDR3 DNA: TGTGCCAGCAGCCAGGGGCTTACTAATGAAAAACTGTTTTTT. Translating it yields CASSQGLTNEKLFF.

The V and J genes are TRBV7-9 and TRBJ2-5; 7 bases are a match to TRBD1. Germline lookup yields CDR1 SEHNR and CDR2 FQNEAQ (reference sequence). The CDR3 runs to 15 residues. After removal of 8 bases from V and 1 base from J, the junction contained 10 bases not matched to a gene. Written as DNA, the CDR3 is TGTGCCAGCGCCGGTACAGGGGCAATCCAAGAGACCCAGTACTTC. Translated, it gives CASAGTGAIQETQYF.

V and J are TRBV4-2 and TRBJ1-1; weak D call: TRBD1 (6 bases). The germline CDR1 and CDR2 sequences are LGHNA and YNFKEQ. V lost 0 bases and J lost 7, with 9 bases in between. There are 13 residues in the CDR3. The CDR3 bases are TGTGCCAGCAGCCAAGAAGGGGGAGATGAAGCTTTCTTT. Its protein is CASSQEGGDEAFF.

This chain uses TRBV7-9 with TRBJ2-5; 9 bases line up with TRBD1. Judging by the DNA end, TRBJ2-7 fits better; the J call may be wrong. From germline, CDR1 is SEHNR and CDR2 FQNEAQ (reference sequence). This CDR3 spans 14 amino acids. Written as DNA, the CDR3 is TGTGCCAGCAGCTTCCGGGACAGGGCATACGAGCAGTACTTC. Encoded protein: CASSFRDRAYEQYF.

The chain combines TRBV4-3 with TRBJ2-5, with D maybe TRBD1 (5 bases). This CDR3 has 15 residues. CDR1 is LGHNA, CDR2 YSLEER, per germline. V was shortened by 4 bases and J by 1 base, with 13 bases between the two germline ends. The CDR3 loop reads CASSRTQEIQETQYF. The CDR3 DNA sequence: TGCGCCAGCAGCCGAACACAGGAAATCCAAGAGACCCAGTACTTC.

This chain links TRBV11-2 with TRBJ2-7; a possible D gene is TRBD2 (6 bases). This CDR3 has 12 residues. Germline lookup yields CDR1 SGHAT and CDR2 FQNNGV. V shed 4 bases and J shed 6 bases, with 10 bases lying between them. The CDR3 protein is CASSSTRGEQYF. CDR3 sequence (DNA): TGTGCCAGCAGCTCGACTAGAGGCGAGCAGTACTTC.

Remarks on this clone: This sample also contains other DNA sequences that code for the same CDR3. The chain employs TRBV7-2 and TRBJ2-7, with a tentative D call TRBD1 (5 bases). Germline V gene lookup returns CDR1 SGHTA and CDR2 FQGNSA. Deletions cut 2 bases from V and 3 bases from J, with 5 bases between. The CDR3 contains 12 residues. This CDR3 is CASSLQGYEQYF. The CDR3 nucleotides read TGTGCCAGCAGCTTACAGGGCTACGAGCAGTACTTC.